The present TCR beta chain was sequenced within a study of regulatory and conventional T cells in RAG deficiency. CDR1 and CDR2 from the germline V gene are SGHNT and YENEEA. V shed 4 bases and J shed 3 bases, with 9 bases lying between them. The CDR3 runs 13 residues. The repertoire was sequenced with immunoSEQ multiplex PCR; TCRdb's copy has only in-frame clones and lacks some. The data contain 32,000 or so clones, approximately 91% of them singletons. Study outcomes and limitations: Shorter CDR3s in all patient subsets; >80% Treg-Tconv overlap in Omenn.

Comments on this clone: Antigen specificity is unknown.

The same sample was also used in a study of regulatory T cells. That work adds: The primer mix had 52 TRBV and 13 TRBJ primers.

The J gene is TRBJ1-1, the V gene TRBV11-3; D gene uncertain. This receptor was obtained from a human donor in good health. Sequenced sample: CD8+ T cells sorted from blood. In nucleotides, the CDR3 is TGTGCCAGCAGCTCGCTAACAGACACTGAAGCTTTCTTT. As protein: CASSSLTDTEAFF.